This T cell receptor (beta chain) was recorded in a study of T-cell memory formation after mild COVID-19. For the study at large: Largely, the TCR clusters proved donor specific.

5'RACE with constant-segment primers yielded barcoded, UMI-tagged TCR alpha and TCR beta cDNA libraries. Each CDR3 protein gets one entry after TCRdb re-called the 5' RACE reads with MiXCR. Among approximately 260,000 distinct CDR3 sequences listed, more than 15% were seen once. Trimming cost V 8 bases and J 5 bases; bases outside gene matches: 11. The CDR3 spans 15 residues. Germline V gene lookup returns CDR1 SEHNR and CDR2 FQNEAQ (reference sequence). Regarding the study as a whole: CD4+ contracting clones lay mainly in CM and EM, CD8+ ones in EMRA. Second-wave clones peaking on day 37 lacked confirmed SARS-CoV-2 specificity.

Many counts were recorded for this clonotype. The antigen remains undetermined. The sequenced material came from PBMCs or a T cell subset sorted from them (not recorded which). This clonotype was obtained from a man aged 18 to 29 who had mild COVID-19 (a few samples of this study predate the infection). Cell type and time point are not known. The V call is TRBV7-9, the J call TRBJ1-1; 10 bases are a match to TRBD1. CDR3 DNA: TGTGCCAGCCCAACCTGGGGACAGGGGTATACTGAAGCTTTCTTT. It encodes CASPTWGQGYTEAFF.